This T cell receptor beta chain emerged from a study of cytomegalovirus exposure and HLA in healthy donors. Researchers ran the PCR with 60 Vbeta and 13 Jbeta primers. Method: immunoSEQ multiplex PCR; TCRdb's copy keeps in-frame clones and lacks some. The table has 150,000 to 200,000 clones, about four fifths seen once. The V gene's germline CDR1 is GTSNPN and CDR2 SVGIG (reference sequence). CDR3 size: 13 residues. V was pared by 3 bases and J by 4 bases, with 1 base of the junction left unmatched. This clonotype was sampled from a man aged 25 to 40 in good health and CMV-seronegative. The chain carries TRBV30 and TRBJ1-4, with 8 bases fitting TRBD1. Input material: PBMCs. The CDR3 loop reads CAWRQGGNEKLFF. The CDR3 coding sequence is TGTGCCTGGAGACAGGGGGGTAATGAAAAACTGTTTTTT.